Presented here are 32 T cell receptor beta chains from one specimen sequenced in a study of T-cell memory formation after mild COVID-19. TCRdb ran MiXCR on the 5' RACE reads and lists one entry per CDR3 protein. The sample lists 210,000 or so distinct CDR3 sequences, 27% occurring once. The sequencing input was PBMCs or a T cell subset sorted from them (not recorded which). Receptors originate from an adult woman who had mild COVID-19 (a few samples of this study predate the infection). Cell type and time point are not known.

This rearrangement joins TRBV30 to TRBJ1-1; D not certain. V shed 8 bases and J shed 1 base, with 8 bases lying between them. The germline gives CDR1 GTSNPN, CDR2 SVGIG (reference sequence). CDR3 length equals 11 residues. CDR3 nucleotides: TGTGCCCATGCCTGGAACACTGAAGCTTTCTTT. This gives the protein CAHAWNTEAFF.

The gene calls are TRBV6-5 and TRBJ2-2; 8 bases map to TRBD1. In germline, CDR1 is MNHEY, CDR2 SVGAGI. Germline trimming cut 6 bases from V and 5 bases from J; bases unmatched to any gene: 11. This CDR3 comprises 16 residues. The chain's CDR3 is CASSTRGPWGTGELFF. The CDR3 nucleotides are TGTGCCAGCAGCACCAGGGGGCCTTGGGGTACCGGGGAGCTGTTTTTT.

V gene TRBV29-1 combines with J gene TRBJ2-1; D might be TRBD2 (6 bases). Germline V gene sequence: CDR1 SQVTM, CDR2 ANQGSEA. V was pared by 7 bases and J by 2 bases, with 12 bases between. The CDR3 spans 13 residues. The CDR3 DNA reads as TGCAGCGGCCCGAGGGAGGCCTACAATGAGCAGTTCTTC. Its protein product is CSGPREAYNEQFF.

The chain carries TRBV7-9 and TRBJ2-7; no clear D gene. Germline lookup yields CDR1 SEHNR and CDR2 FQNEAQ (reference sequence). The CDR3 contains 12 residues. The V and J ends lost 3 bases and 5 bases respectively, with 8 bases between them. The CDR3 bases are TGTGCCAGCAGCTTCTCAGGCCACGAGCAGTACTTC. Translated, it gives CASSFSGHEQYF. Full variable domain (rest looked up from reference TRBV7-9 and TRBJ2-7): DTGVSQNPRHKITKRGQNVTFRCDPISEHNRLYWYRQTLGQGPEFLTYFQNEAQLEKSRLLSDRFSAERPKGSFSTLEIQRTEQGDSAMYLCASSFSGHEQYFGPGTRLTVT.

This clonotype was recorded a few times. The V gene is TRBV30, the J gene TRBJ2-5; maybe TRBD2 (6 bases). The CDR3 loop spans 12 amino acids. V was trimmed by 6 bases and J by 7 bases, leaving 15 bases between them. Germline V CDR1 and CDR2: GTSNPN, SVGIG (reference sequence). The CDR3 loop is CACWGVAWTQYF. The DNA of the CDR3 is TGTGCCTGTTGGGGGGTCGCGTGGACCCAGTACTTC.

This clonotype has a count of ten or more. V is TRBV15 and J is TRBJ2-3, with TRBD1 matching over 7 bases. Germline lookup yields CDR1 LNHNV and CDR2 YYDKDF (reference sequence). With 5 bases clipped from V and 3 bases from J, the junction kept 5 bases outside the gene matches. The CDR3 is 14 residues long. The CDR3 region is CATSRTGETDTQYF. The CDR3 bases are TGTGCCACCAGCCGTACAGGGGAAACAGATACGCAGTATTTT.

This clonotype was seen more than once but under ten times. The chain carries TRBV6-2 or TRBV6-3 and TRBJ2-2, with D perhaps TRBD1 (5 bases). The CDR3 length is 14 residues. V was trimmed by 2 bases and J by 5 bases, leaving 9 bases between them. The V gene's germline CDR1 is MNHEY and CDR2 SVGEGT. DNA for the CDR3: TGTGCCAGCAGTTACGGGGCAGAGACCGGGGAGCTGTTTTTT. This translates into CASSYGAETGELFF.

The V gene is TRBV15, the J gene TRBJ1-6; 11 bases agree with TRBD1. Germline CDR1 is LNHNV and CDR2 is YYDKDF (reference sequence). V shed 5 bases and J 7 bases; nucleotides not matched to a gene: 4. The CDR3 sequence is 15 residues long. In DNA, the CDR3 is TGTGCCACCAGCCCAAGGGACAGGGGGAATTCACCCCTCCACTTT. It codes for CATSPRDRGNSPLHF.

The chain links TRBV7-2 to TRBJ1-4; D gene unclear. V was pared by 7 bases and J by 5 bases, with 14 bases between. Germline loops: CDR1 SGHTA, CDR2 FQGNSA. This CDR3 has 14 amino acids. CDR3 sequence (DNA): TGTGCCAGCACCCTCACAAGGTCGAATGAAAAACTGTTTTTT. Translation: CASTLTRSNEKLFF.

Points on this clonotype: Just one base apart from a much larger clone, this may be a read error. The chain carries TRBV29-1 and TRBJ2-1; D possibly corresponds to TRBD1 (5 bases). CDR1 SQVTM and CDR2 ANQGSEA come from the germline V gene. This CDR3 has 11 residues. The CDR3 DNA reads TGCAGCGATGAAGAACAGGTTGAGCAGTTCTTC. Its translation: CSDEEQVEQFF.

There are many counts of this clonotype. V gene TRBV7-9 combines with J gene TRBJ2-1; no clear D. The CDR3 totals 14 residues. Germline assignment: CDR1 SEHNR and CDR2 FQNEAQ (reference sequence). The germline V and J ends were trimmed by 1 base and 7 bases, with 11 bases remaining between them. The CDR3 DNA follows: TGTGCCAGCAGCTTAGGCCAAGGTCCTAATGAGCAGTTCTTC. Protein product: CASSLGQGPNEQFF.

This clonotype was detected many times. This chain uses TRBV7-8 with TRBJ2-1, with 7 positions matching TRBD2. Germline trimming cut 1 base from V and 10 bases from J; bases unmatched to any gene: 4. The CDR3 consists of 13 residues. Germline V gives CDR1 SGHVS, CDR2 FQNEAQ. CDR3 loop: CASSLGPSGEQFF. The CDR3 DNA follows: TGTGCCAGCAGCTTAGGTCCTAGCGGAGAGCAGTTCTTC.

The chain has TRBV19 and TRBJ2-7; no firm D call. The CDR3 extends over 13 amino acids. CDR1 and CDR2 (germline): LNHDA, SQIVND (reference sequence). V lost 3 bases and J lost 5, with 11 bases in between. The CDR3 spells CASSIQQTHEQYF. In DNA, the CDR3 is TGTGCCAGTAGTATTCAGCAGACACACGAGCAGTACTTC. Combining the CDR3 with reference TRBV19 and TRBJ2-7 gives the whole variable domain DGGITQSPKYLFRKEGQNVTLSCEQNLNHDAMYWYRQDPGQGLRLIYYSQIVNDFQKGDIAEGYSVSREKKESFPLTVTSAQKNPTAFYLCASSIQQTHEQYFGPGTRLTVT.

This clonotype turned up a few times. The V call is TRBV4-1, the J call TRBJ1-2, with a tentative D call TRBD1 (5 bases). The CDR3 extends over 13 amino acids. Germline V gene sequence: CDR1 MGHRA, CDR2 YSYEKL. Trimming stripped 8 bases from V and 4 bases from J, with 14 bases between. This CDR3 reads CASGPRDTYGYTF. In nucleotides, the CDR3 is TGCGCCAGCGGTCCCAGGGATACCTATGGCTACACCTTC.

The CDR3 sequence is CASSVDGGSYEQYF. The CDR3 DNA reads as TGTGCCAGCAGCGTAGACGGGGGGTCCTACGAGCAGTACTTC. The chain joins TRBV9 to TRBJ2-7; the match to TRBD2 covers 7 bases. V trimming: 0 bases; J trimming: 1 base; junction bases outside the gene matches: 1. From germline, CDR1 is SGDLS and CDR2 YYNGEE. The CDR3 totals 14 residues.

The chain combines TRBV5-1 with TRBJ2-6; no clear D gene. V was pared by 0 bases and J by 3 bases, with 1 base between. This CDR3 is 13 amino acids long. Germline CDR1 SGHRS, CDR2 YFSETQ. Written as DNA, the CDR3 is TGCGCCAGCAGCTTGGTTGGGGCCAACGTCCTGACTTTC. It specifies CASSLVGANVLTF. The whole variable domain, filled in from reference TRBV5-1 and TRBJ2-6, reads KAGVTQTPRYLIKTRGQQVTLSCSPISGHRSVSWYQQTPGQGLQFLFEYFSETQRNKGNFPGRFSGRQFSNSRSEMNVSTLELGDSALYLCASSLVGANVLTFGAGSRLTVL.

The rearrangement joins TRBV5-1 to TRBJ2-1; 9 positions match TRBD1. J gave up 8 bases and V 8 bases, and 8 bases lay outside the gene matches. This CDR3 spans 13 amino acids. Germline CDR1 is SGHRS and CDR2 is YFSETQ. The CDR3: CASTPGQGYEQFF. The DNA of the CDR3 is TGCGCCAGTACCCCGGGACAGGGTTATGAGCAGTTCTTC.

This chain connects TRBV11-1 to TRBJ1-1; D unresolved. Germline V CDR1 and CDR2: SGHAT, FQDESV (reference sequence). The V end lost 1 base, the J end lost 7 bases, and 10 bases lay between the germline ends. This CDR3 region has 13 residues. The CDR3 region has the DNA TGTGCCAGCAGCTTAGGATTAGTACTTGAAGCTTTCTTT. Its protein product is CASSLGLVLEAFF.

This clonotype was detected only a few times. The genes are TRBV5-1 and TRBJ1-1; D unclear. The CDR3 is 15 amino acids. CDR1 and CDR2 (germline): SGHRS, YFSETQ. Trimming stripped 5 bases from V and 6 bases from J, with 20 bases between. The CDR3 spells CASRSMTTKSSEAFF. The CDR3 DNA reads TGCGCCAGCAGAAGTATGACGACAAAAAGCTCTGAAGCTTTCTTT.

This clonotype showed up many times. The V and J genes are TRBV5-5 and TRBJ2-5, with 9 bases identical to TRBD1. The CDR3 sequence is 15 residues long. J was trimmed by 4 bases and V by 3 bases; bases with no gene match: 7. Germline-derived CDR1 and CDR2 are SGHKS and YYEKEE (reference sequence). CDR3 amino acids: CASSSGTGITETQYF. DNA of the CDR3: TGTGCCAGCAGCTCCGGGACAGGGATTACAGAGACCCAGTACTTC. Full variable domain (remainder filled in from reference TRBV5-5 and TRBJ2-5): DAGVTQSPTHLIKTRGQQVTLRCSPISGHKSVSWYQQVLGQGPQFIFQYYEKEERGRGNFPDRFSARQFPNYSSELNVNALLLGDSALYLCASSSGTGITETQYFGPGTRLLVL.

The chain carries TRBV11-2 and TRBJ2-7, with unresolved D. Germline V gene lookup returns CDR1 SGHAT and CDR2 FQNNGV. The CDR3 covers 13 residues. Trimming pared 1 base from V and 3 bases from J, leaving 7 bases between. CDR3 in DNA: TGTGCCAGCAGCTTAGGCAGGTACTACGAGCAGTACTTC. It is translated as CASSLGRYYEQYF. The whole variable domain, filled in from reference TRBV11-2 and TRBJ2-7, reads EAGVAQSPRYKIIEKRQSVAFWCNPISGHATLYWYQQILGQGPKLLIQFQNNGVVDDSQLPKDRFSAERLKGVDSTLKIQPAKLEDSAVYLCASSLGRYYEQYFGPGTRLTVT.

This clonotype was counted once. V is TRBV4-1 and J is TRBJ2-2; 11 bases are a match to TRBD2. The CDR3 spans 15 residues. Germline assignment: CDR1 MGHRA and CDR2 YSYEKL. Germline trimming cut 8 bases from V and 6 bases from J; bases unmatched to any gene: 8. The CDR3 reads CASALAGGAAGELFF. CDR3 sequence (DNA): TGCGCCAGCGCCTTAGCGGGGGGGGCCGCCGGGGAGCTGTTTTTT.

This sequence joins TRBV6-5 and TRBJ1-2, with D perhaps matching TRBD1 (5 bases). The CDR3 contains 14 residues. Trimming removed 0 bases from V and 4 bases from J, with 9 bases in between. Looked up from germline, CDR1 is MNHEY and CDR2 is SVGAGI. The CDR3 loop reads CASSYSEGTYGYTF. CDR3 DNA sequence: TGTGCCAGCAGTTACTCGGAAGGGACCTATGGCTACACCTTC.

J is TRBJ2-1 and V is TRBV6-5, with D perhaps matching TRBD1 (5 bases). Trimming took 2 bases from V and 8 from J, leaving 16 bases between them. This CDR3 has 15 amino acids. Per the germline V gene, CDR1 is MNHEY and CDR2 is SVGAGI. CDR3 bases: TGTGCCAGCAGTTACAAAGATCCCAGGGAAGATGAGCAGTTCTTC. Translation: CASSYKDPREDEQFF.

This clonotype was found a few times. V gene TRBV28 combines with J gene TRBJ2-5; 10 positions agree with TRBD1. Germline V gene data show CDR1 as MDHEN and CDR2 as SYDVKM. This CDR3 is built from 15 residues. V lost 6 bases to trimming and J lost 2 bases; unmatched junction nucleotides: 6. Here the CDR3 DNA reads TGTGCCAGCAGGGAAGACAGGGGGCATCAAGAGACCCAGTACTTC. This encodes CASREDRGHQETQYF.

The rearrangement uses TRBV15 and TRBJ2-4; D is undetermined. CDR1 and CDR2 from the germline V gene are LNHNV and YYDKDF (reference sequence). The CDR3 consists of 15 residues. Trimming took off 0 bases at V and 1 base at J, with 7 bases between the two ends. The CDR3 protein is CATSRDGVAKNIQYF. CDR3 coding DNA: TGTGCCACCAGCAGAGATGGCGTCGCCAAAAACATTCAGTACTTC.

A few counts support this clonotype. In nucleotides, the CDR3 is TGTGCCAGCAGCTTGAGCAGGGTATGGCGTGGCTACACCTTC. It specifies CASSLSRVWRGYTF. V and J are TRBV5-6 and TRBJ1-2; D perhaps matches TRBD1 (5 bases). V dropped 1 base and J dropped 7 bases, with 14 bases sitting between them. Germline loops: CDR1 SGHDT, CDR2 YYEEEE. This CDR3 contains 14 residues.

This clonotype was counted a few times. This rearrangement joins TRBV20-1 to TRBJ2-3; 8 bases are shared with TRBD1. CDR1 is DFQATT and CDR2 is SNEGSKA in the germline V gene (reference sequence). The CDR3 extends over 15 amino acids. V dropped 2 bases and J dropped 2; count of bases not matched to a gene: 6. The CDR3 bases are TGCAGTGCTAGATCCCCACAGGGGGACACAGATACGCAGTATTTT. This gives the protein CSARSPQGDTDTQYF.

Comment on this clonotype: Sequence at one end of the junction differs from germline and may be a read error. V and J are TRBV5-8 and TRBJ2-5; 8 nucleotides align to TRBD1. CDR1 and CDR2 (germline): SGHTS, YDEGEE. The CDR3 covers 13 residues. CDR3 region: CASSPRGQAPGSF. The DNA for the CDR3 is TGTGCCAGCAGCCCAAGGGGACAGGCGCCTGGGAGCTTC.

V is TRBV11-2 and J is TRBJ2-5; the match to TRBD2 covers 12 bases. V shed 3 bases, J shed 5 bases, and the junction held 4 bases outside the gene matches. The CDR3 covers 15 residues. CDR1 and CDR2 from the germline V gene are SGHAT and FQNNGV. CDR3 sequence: CASSLTSGSLETQYF. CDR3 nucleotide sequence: TGTGCCAGCAGCTTGACTAGCGGGAGCTTGGAGACCCAGTACTTC.

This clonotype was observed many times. CDR3 bases: TGTGCCAGCAGTCAGGTGTCAGGGGAGACCCAGTACTTC. Translating gives CASSQVSGETQYF. This chain uses TRBV7-2 with TRBJ2-5, with D possibly matching TRBD1 (5 bases). V lost 6 bases to trimming and J lost 5 bases, with 13 bases between them. This CDR3 has 13 amino acids. Per the germline V gene, CDR1 is SGHTA and CDR2 is FQGNSA.

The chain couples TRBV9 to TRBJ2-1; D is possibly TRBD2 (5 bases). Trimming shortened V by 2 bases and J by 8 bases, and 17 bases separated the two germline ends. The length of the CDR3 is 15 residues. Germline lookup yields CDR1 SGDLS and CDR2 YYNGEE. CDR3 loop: CASSVRGITSYEQFF. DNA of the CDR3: TGTGCCAGCAGCGTCCGAGGGATCACGAGCTATGAGCAGTTCTTC.